The T cell receptor beta chain under discussion was sequenced for a study of T cells in localized non-small cell lung cancer. Profiling relied on immunoSEQ multiplex PCR, and the TCRdb table lists in-frame clones only, not all of them. The repertoire holds some 66,000 clones, with 84% as singletons. Deletions cut 4 bases from V and 4 bases from J, with 11 bases between. CDR1 is SGHRS and CDR2 is YFSETQ in the germline V gene. There are 14 residues in the CDR3. This clone came up once. Its antigen is not identified. Study-level findings and limits: Compared with tumor, uninvolved adjacent lung displayed greater T cell clonality, ranking highest overall.

This TCR derives from a female donor over 55 with stage I lung adenocarcinoma. Sequencing used peripheral blood, obtained before any cancer treatment. The rearrangement joins TRBV5-1 to TRBJ2-2, with a possible D match to TRBD2 (6 bases). The CDR3 loop is CASSVGGGTGELFF. CDR3 DNA sequence: TGCGCCAGCAGCGTGGGAGGAGGCACCGGGGAGCTGTTTTTT.